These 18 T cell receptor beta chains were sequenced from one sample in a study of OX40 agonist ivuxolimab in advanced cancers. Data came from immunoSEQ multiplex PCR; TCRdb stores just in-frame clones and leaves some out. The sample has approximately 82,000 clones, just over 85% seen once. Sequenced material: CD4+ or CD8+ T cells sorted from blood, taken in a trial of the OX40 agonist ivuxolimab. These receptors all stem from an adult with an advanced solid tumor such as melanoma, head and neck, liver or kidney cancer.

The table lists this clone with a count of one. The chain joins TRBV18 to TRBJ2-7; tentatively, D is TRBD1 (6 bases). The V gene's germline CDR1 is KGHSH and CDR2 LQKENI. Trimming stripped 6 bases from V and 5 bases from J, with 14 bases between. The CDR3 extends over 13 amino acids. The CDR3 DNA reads TGTGCCAGCTCGCAACGACAGGACAACGAGCAGTACTTC. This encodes CASSQRQDNEQYF. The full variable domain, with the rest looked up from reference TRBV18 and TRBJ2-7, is NAGVMQNPRHLVRRRGQEARLRCSPMKGHSHVYWYRQLPEEGLKFMVYLQKENIIDESGMPKERFSAEFPKEGPSILRIQQVVRGDSAAYFCASSQRQDNEQYFGPGTRLTVT.

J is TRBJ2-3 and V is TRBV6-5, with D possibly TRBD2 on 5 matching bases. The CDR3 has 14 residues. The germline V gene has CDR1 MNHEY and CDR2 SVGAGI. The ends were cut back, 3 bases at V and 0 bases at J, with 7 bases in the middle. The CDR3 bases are TGTGCCAGCAGTTATGGACTCAGCACAGATACGCAGTATTTT. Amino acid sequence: CASSYGLSTDTQYF.

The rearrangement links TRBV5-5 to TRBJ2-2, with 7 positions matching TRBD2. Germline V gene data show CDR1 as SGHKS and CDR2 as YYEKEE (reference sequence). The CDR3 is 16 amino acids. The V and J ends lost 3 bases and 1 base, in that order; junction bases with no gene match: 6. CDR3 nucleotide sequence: TGTGCCAGCAGCTGGAATGCGGGGGAGAACACCGGGGAGCTGTTTTTT. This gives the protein CASSWNAGENTGELFF.

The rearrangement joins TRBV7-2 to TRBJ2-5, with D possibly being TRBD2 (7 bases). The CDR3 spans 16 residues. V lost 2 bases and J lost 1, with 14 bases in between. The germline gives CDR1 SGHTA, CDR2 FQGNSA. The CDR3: CASSLNGGGSQETQYF. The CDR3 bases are TGTGCCAGCAGCTTAAATGGGGGCGGGAGCCAAGAGACCCAGTACTTC.

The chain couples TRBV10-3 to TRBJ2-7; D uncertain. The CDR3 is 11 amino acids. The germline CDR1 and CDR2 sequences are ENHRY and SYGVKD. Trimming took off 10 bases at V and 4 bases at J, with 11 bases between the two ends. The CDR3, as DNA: TGTGCCACCCGGTCCCCATACGAGCAGTACTTC. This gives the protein CATRSPYEQYF.

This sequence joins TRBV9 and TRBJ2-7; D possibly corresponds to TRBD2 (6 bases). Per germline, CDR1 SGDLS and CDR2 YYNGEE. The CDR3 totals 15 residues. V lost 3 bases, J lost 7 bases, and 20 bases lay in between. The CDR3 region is CASSAVPGASGEQYF. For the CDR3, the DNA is TGTGCCAGCAGCGCCGTACCGGGAGCCTCGGGGGAGCAGTACTTC.

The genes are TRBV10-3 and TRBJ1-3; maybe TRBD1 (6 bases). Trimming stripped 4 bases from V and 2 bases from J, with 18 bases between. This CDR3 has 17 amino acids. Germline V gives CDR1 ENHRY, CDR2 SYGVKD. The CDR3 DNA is TGTGCCATCAGTGTATCGGCTGAGGGGGGGCCTGGAAACACCATATATTTT. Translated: CAISVSAEGGPGNTIYF.

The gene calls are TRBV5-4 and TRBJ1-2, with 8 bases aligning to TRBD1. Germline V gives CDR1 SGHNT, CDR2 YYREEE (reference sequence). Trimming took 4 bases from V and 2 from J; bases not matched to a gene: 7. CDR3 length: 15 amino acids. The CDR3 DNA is TGTGCCAGCAGCCCGTACCGACAGGGGAACTATGGCTACACCTTC. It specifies CASSPYRQGNYGYTF.

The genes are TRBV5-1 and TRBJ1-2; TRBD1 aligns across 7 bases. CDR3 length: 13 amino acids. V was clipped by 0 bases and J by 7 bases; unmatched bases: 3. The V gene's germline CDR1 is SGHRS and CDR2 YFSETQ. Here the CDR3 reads CASSLVGGGGYTF. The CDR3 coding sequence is TGCGCCAGCAGCTTGGTAGGGGGCGGTGGCTACACCTTC.

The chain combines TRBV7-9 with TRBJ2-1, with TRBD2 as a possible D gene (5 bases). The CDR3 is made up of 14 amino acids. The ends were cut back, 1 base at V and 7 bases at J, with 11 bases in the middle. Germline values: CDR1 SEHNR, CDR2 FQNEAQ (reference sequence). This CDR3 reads CASSLGLRFNEQFF. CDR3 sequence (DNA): TGTGCCAGCAGCTTAGGACTAAGGTTTAATGAGCAGTTCTTC.

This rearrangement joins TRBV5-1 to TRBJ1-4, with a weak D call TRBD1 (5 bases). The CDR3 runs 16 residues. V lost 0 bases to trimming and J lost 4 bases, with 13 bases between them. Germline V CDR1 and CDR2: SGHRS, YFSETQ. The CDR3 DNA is TGCGCCAGCAGCTTGGTCTCCGGGGGGATTAATGAAAAACTGTTTTTT. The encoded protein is CASSLVSGGINEKLFF.

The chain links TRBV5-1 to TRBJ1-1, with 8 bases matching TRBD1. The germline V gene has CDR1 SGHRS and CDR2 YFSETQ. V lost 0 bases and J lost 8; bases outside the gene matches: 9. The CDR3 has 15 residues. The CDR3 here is CASSLGDRQVWEAFF. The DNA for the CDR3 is TGCGCCAGCAGCTTGGGGGACAGGCAAGTTTGGGAAGCTTTCTTT.

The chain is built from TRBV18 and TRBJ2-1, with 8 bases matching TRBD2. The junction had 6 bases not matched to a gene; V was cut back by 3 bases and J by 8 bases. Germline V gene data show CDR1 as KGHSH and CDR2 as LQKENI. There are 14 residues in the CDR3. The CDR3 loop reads CASSPGTRTDEQFF. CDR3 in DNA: TGTGCCAGCTCACCCGGGACTAGGACGGATGAGCAGTTCTTC.

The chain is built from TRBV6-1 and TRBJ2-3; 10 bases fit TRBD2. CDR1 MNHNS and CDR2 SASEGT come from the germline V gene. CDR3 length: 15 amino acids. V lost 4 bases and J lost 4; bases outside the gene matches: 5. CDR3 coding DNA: TGTGCCAGCAGTGCCCGGACTAGCGGTTCAGATACGCAGTATTTT. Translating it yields CASSARTSGSDTQYF.

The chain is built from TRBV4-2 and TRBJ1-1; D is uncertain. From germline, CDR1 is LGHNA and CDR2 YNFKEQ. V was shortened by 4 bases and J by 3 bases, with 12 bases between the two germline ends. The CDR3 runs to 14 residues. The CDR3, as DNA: TGTGCCAGCAGCCGCGGAACAGCGTACACTGAAGCTTTCTTT. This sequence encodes CASSRGTAYTEAFF.

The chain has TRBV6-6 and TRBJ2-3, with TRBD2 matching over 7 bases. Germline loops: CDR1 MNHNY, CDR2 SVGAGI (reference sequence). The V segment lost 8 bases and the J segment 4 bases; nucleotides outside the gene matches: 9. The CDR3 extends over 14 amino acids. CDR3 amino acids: CASGSGTGADTQYF. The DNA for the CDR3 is TGTGCCAGCGGAAGCGGGACCGGGGCAGATACGCAGTATTTT.

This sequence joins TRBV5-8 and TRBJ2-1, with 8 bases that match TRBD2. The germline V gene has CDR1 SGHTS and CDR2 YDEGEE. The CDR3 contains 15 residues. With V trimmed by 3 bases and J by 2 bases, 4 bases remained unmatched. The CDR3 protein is CASSSAGVTYNEQFF. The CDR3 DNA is TGTGCCAGCAGCTCAGCGGGAGTCACCTACAATGAGCAGTTCTTC.

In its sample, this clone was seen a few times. The CDR3 reads CASSSLQGVPTTNEKLFF. The CDR3 region has the DNA TGTGCCAGCAGTTCCCTTCAGGGGGTCCCGACGACTAATGAAAAACTGTTTTTT. The chain links TRBV27 to TRBJ1-4; 7 bases fit TRBD1. J gave up 2 bases and V 4 bases, and 13 bases lay outside the gene matches. There are 18 residues in the CDR3. The V gene's germline CDR1 is MNHEY and CDR2 SMNVEV (reference sequence).